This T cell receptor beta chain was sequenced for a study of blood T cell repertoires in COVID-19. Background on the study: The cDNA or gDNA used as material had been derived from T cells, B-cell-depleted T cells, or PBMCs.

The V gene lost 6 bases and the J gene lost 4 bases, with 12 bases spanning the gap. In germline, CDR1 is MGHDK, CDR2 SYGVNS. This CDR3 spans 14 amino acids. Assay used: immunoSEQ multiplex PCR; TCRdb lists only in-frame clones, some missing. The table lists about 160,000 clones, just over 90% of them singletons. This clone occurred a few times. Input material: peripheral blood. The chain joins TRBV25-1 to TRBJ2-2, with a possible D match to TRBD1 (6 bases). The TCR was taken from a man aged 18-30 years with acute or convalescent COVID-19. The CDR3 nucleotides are TGTGCCAGCAGCCAGGGGTATAGCACCGGGGAGCTGTTTTTT. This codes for CASSQGYSTGELFF. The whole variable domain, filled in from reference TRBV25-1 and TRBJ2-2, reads EADIYQTPRYLVIGTGKKITLECSQTMGHDKMYWYQQDPGMELHLIHYSYGVNSTEKGDLSSESTVSRIRTEHFPLTLESARPSHTSQYLCASSQGYSTGELFFGEGSRLTVL.